This TCR beta chain was retrieved from a study of radiotherapy plus CTLA-4 blockade in lung cancer. The study's findings and limits: TCR clones originating in tumors grew in number in blood after radiotherapy plus ipilimumab. The best prediction of response reportedly came from early blood T cell clone dynamics, with interferon-beta.

Trimming pared 4 bases from V and 2 bases from J, leaving 14 bases between. The CDR3 loop spans 16 amino acids. Germline V gene sequence: CDR1 SGHVS, CDR2 FQNEAQ. Treatment of patients with chemo-refractory metastatic non-small-cell lung cancer consisted of focal radiation plus CTLA-4 blockade with ipilimumab. Assay: immunoSEQ multiplex PCR; the TCRdb copy retains only in-frame clones and omits some. Of some 35,000 clones listed, more than 80% were seen once; the top ten hold 5.5% to 7%. About this clone itself: Its target is not known.

The J gene is TRBJ1-4, the V gene TRBV7-8, with D maybe TRBD1 (5 bases). Here the sequenced sample was peripheral blood, taken from a patient treated with radiotherapy plus ipilimumab. The receptor was derived from a human donor with non-small cell lung cancer who had stable disease on radiotherapy plus ipilimumab. This CDR3 reads CASSSLRVSTNEKLFF. The DNA of the CDR3 is TGTGCCAGCAGCTCGCTCAGGGTATCTACTAATGAAAAACTGTTTTTT.